This T cell receptor beta chain appears in the sequencing data of a study of lymphopenia after photon versus proton radiotherapy. Clones were read by immunoSEQ multiplex PCR, and TCRdb kept only the in-frame ones, dropping some. The sample includes 70,000 or so clones, around 93% of them seen just once. General study points: Larger post-nadir TCR diversity loss correlated inversely with survival in deceased patients. After the lymphocyte nadir, photon-treated repertoires showed oligoclonal expansion, especially of CD8+ Temra cells. Proton therapy kept repertoires fairly stable, unlike photons, which gained effector/memory cells.

Notes on this clone: Its antigen is unknown.

The CDR3 loop spans 18 amino acids. The V and J ends lost 8 bases and 1 base, in that order; junction bases with no gene match: 18. The germline gives CDR1 LNHDA, CDR2 SQIVND (reference sequence). The sample in question was peripheral blood, obtained from a patient treated with photon-based radiotherapy. This chain joins TRBV19 and TRBJ1-1; the match to TRBD1 covers 8 bases. The sequence came from a woman aged 40 to 50 with cholangiocarcinoma. DNA of the CDR3: TGTGCCAGTCGGGAATTCCAGGGGGCCCACAATCAGAACACTGAAGCTTTCTTT. Amino acid sequence: CASREFQGAHNQNTEAFF.